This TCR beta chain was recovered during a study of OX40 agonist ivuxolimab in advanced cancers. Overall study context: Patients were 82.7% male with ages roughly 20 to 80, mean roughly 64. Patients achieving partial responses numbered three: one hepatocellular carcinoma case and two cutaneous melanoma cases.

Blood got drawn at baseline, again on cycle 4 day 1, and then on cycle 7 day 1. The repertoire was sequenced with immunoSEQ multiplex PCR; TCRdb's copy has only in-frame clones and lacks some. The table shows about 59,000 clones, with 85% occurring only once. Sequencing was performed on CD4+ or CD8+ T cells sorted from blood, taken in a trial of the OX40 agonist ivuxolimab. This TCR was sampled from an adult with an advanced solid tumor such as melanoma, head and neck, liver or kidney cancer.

This CDR3 is CASSSVGGRQYEQYF. The DNA for the CDR3 is TGTGCCAGCAGCTCCGTCGGGGGGAGACAGTACGAGCAGTACTTC. The J gene is TRBJ2-7, the V gene TRBV7-2, with TRBD2 identical over 7 bases. V was pared by 4 bases and J by 4 bases, with 10 bases of the junction left unmatched. CDR1 is SGHTA and CDR2 is FQGNSA in the germline V gene. The CDR3 covers 15 residues.